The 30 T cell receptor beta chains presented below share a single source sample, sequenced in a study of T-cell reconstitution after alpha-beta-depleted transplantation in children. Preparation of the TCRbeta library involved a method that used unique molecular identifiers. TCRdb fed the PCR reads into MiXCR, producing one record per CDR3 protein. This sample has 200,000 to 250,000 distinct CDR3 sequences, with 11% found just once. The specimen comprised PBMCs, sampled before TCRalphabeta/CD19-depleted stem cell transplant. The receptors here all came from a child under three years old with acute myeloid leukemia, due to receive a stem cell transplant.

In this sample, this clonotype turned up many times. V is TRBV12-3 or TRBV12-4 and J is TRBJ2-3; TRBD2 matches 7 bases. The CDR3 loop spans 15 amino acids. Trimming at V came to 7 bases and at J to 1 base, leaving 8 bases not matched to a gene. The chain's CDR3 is CASTRAGVGTDTQYF. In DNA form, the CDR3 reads TGTGCCAGCACTAGGGCGGGAGTGGGCACAGATACGCAGTATTTT.

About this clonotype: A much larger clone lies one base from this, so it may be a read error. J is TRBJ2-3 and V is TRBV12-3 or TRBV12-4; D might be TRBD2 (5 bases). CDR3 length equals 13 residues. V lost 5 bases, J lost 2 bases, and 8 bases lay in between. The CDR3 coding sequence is TGTGCCAGCAGTGTAGGACTCACAGATACGCAGTATTTT. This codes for CASSVGLTDTQYF.

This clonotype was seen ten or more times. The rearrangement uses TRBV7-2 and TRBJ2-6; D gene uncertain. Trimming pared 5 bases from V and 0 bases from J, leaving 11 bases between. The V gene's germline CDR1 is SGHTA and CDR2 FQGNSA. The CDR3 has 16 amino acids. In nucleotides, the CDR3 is TGTGCCAGCAGCACGTTACACCACTCTGGGGCCAACGTCCTGACTTTC. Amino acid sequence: CASSTLHHSGANVLTF.

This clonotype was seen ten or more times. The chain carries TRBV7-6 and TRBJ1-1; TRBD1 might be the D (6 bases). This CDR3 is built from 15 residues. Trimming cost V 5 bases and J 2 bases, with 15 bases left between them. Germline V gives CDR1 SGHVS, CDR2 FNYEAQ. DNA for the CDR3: TGTGCCAGCAGCCCCACAACGACAGGAAACACTGAAGCTTTCTTT. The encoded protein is CASSPTTTGNTEAFF. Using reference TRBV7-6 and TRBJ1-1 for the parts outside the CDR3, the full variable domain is GAGVSQSPRYKVTKRGQDVALRCDPISGHVSLYWYRQALGQGPEFLTYFNYEAQQDKSGLPNDRFSAERPEGSISTLTIQRTEQRDSAMYRCASSPTTTGNTEAFFGQGTRLTVV.

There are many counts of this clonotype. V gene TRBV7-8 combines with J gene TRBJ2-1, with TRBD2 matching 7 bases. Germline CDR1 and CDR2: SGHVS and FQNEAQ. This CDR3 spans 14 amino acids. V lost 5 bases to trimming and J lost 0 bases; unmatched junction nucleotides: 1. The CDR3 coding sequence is TGTGCCAGCAGCCGCGGGAGCTCCTACAATGAGCAGTTCTTC. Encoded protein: CASSRGSSYNEQFF.

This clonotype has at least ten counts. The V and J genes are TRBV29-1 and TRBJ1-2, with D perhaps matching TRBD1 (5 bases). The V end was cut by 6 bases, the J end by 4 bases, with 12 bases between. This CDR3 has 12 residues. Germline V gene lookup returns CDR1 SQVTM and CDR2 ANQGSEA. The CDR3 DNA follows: TGCAGCGTCCTGACAGAGACCTATGGCTACACCTTC. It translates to CSVLTETYGYTF.

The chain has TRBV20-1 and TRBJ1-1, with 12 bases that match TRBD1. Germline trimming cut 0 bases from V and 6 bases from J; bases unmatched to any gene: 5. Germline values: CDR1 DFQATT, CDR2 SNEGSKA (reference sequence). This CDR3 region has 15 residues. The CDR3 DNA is TGCAGTGCTAGAGACCCGGGACAGGGGGCCGCTGAAGCTTTCTTT. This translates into CSARDPGQGAAEAFF.

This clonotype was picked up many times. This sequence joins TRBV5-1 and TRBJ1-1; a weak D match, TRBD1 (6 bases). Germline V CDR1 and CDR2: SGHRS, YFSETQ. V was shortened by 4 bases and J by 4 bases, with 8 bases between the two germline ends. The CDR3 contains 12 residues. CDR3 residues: CASSEGGTEAFF. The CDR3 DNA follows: TGCGCCAGCAGCGAAGGGGGCACTGAAGCTTTCTTT. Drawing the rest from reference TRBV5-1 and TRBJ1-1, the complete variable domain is KAGVTQTPRYLIKTRGQQVTLSCSPISGHRSVSWYQQTPGQGLQFLFEYFSETQRNKGNFPGRFSGRQFSNSRSEMNVSTLELGDSALYLCASSEGGTEAFFGQGTRLTVV.

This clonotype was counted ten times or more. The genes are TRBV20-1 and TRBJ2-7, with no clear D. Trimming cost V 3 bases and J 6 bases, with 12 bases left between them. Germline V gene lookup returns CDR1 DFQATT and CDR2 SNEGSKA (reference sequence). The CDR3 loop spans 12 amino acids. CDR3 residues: CSASWGFGEQYF. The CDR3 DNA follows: TGCAGTGCTAGCTGGGGATTCGGCGAGCAGTACTTC.

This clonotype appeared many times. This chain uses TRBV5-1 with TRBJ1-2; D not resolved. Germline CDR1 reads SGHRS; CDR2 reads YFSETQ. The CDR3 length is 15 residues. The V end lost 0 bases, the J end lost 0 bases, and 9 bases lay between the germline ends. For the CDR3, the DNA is TGCGCCAGCAGCTTGGGGACGCAAACTAACTATGGCTACACCTTC. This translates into CASSLGTQTNYGYTF.

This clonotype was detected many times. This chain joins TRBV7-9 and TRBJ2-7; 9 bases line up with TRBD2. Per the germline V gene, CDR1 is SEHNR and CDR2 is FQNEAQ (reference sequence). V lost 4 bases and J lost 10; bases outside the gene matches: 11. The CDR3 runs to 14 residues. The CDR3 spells CASSSEGLAGVQYF. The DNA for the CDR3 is TGTGCCAGCAGCTCCGAGGGGTTAGCGGGAGTTCAGTACTTC.

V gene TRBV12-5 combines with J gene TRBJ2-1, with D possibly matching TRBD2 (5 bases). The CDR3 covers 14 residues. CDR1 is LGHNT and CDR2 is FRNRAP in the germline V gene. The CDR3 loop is CASCPGDPNGEQFF. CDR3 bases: TGTGCCTCCTGCCCCGGGGATCCAAACGGTGAGCAGTTCTTC.

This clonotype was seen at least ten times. In DNA, the CDR3 is TGTGCCACCAGCAGAGATTCCGGGACAGCTTTGTCACCCCTCCACTTT. Its translation is CATSRDSGTALSPLHF. The chain joins TRBV15 to TRBJ1-6; TRBD1 aligns across 7 bases. From germline, CDR1 is LNHNV and CDR2 YYDKDF (reference sequence). This CDR3 comprises 16 residues. J was trimmed by 10 bases and V by 0 bases; bases with no gene match: 9.

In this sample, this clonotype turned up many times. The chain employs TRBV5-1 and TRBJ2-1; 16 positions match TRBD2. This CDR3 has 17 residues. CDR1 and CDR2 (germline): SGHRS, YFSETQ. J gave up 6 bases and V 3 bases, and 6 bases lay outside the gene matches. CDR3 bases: TGCGCCAGCAGCTACCCGGGACTAGCGGGAGGGGGCAATGAGCAGTTCTTC. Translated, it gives CASSYPGLAGGGNEQFF.

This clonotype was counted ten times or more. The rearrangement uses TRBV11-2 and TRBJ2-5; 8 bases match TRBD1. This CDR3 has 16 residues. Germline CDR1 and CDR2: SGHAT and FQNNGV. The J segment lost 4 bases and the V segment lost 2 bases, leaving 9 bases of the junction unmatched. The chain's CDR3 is CASSLTRGLGLETQYF. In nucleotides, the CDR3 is TGTGCCAGCAGCTTAACCAGGGGGCTCGGTTTAGAGACCCAGTACTTC.

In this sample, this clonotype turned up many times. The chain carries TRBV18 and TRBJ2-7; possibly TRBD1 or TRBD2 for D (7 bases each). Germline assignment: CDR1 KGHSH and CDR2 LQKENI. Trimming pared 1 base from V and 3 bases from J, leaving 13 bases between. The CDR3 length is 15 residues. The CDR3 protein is CASSPRQGGGYEQYF. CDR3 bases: TGTGCCAGCTCACCACGACAGGGCGGGGGCTACGAGCAGTACTTC.

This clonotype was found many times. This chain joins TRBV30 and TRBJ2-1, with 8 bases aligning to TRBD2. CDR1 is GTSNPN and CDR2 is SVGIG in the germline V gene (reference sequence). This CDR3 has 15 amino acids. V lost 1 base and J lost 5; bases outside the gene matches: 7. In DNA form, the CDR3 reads TGTGCCTGGAGTGGACCGGCGGGGGGACACAATGAGCAGTTCTTC. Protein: CAWSGPAGGHNEQFF.

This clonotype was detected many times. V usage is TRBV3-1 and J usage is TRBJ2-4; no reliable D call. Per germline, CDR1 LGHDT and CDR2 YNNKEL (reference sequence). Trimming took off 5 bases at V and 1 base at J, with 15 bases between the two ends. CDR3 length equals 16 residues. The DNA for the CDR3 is TGTGCCAGCAGCGCTCGCCCTCTTAGGGCCAAAAACATTCAGTACTTC. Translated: CASSARPLRAKNIQYF.

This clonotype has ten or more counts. CDR3 nucleotides: TGTGCCAGCCGCAAGGACTACCCCAGGGAGACCCAGTACTTC. It encodes CASRKDYPRETQYF. The chain combines TRBV2 with TRBJ2-5; perhaps TRBD2 as D (6 bases). Germline CDR1 reads SNHLY; CDR2 reads FYNNEI. V gave up 8 bases and J gave up 5 bases, with 18 bases separating them. The CDR3 contains 14 residues. The full variable domain, its missing parts supplied by reference TRBV2 and TRBJ2-5, is EPEVTQTPSHQVTQMGQEVILRCVPISNHLYFYWYRQILGQKVEFLVSFYNNEISEKSEIFDDQFSVERPDGSNFTLKIRSTKLEDSAMYFCASRKDYPRETQYFGPGTRLLVL.

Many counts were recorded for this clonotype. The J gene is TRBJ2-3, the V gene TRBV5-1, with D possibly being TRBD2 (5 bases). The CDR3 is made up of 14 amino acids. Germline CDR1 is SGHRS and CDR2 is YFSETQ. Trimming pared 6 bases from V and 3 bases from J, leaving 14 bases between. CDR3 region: CASTKRGSTDTQYF. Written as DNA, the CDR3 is TGCGCCAGCACCAAACGGGGAAGTACAGATACGCAGTATTTT.

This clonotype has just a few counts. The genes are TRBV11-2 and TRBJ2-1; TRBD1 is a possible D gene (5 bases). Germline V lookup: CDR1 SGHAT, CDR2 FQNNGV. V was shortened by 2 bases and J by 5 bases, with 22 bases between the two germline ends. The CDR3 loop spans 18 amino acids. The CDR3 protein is CASSLQGVFWGAHNEQFF. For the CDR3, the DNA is TGTGCCAGCAGCTTACAAGGCGTATTCTGGGGCGCCCACAATGAGCAGTTCTTC.

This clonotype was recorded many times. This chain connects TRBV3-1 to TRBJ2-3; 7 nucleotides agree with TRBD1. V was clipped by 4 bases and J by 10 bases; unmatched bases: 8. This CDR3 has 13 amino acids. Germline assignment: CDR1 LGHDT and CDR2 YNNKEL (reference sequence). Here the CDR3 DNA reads TGTGCCAGCAGCCCTCGGGACAGACAGGCGCAGTATTTT. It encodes CASSPRDRQAQYF.

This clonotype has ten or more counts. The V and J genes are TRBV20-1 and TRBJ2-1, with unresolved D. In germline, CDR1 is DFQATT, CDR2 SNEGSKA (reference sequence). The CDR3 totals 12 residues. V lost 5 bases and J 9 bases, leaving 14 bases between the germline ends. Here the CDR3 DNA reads TGCAGTGCTCCCTTGCCCTTCGGTGAGCAGTTCTTC. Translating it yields CSAPLPFGEQFF.

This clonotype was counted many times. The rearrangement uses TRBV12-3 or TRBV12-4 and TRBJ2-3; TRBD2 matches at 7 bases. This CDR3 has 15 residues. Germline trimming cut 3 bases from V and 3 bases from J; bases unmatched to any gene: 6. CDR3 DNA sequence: TGTGCCAGCAGTTTCCGGCAGGGAGGGACAGATACGCAGTATTTT. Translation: CASSFRQGGTDTQYF.

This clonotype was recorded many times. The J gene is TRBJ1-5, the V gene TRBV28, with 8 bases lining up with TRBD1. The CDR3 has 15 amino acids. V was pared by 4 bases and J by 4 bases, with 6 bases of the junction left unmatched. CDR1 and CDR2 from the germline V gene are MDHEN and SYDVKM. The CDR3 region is CASSSPGGGNQPQHF. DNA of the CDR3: TGTGCCAGCAGTTCCCCAGGGGGCGGTAATCAGCCCCAGCATTTT.

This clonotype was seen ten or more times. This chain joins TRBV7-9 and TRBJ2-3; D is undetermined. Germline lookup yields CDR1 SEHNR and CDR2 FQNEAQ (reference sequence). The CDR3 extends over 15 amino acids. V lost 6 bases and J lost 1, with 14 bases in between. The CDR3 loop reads CASRTAGRGTDTQYF. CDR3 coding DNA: TGTGCCAGCAGGACGGCCGGGCGCGGCACAGATACGCAGTATTTT.

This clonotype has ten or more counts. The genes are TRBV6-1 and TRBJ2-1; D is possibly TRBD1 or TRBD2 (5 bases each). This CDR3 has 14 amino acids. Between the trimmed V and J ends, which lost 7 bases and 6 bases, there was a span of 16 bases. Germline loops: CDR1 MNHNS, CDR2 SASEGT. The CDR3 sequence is CASTKGTTTNEQFF. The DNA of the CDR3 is TGTGCCAGCACCAAGGGGACCACCACCAATGAGCAGTTCTTC.

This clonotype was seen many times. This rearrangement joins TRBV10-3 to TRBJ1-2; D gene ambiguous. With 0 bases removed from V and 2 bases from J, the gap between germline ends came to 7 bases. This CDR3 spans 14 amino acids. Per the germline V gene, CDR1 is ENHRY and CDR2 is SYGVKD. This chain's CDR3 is CAISESGSNYGYTF. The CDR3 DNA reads TGTGCCATCAGTGAGTCGGGCAGCAACTATGGCTACACCTTC.

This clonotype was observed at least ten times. The CDR3 DNA sequence: TGTGCCAGCAGTTTCTGGGCAGGCTTCCATGGCTACACCTTC. Translating it yields CASSFWAGFHGYTF. V is TRBV12-3 or TRBV12-4 and J is TRBJ1-2; D gene unclear. The length of the CDR3 is 14 residues. V shed 3 bases and J shed 6 bases, with 14 bases lying between them.

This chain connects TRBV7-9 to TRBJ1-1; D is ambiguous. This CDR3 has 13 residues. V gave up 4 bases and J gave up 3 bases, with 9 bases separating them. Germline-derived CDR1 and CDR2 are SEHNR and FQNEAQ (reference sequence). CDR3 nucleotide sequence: TGTGCCAGCAGCTCGTGGCAGGACACTGAAGCTTTCTTT. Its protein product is CASSSWQDTEAFF.